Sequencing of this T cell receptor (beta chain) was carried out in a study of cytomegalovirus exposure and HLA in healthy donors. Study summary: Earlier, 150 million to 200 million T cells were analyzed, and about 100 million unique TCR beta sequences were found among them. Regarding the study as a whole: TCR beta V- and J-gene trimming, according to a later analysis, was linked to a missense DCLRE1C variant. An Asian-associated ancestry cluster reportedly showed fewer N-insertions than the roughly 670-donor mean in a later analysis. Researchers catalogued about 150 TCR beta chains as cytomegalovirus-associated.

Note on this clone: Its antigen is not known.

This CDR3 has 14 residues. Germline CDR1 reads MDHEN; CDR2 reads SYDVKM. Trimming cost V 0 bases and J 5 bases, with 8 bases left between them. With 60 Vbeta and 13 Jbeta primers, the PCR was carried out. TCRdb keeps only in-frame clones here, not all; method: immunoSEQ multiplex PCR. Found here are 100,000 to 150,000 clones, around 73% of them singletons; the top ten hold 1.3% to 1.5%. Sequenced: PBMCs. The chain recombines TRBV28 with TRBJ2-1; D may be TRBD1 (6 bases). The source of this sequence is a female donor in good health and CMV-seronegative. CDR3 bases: TGTGCCAGCAGTTTATGGGACAGAGACAATGAGCAGTTCTTC. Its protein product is CASSLWDRDNEQFF.